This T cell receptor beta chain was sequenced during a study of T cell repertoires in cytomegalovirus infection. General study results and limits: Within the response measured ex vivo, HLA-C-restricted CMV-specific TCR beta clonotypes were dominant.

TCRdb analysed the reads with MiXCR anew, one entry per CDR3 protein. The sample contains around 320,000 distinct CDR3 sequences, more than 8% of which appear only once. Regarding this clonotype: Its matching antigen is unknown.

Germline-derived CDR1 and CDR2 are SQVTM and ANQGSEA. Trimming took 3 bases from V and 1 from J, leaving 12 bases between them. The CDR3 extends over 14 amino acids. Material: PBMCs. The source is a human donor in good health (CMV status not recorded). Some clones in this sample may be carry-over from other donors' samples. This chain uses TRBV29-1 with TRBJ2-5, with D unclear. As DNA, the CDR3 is TGCAGCGTTGATTACCGGGTGTTCCAAGAGACCCAGTACTTC. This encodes CSVDYRVFQETQYF. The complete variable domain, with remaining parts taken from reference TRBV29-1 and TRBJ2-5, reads SAVISQKPSRDICQRGTSLTIQCQVDSQVTMMFWYRQQPGQSLTLIATANQGSEATYESGFVIDKFPISRPNLTFSTLTVSNMSPEDSSIYLCSVDYRVFQETQYFGPGTRLLVL.